This T cell receptor beta chain was captured by sequencing in a study of CD8 T cells in ankylosing spondylitis. Findings and limits, study-wide: The authors found the disease-linked clones to be CD8+ and relatively rare in peripheral blood. The clones that were linked to disease were reported to be significantly enriched in matched synovial fluid samples from ankylosing spondylitis patients. Before this, some motif variants had been reported in reactive arthritis synovial fluid and blood. A TCR beta motif made of several highly homologous variants seemed typical of ankylosing spondylitis blood.

In germline, CDR1 is SGHTA, CDR2 FQGNSA. The CDR3 covers 14 residues. Deletions cut 8 bases from V and 5 bases from J, with 15 bases between. This clonotype was detected only a few times. Its antigen is undetermined. It was by quantitative 5'-RACE with molecular barcodes that TCR beta libraries were made. Each CDR3 protein is one row after TCRdb ran MiXCR on the 5' RACE reads. The repertoire consists of fewer than 250,000 distinct CDR3 sequences, with approximately 20% occurring once and the leading ten covering 42%. This receptor was obtained from a male donor with ankylosing spondylitis. The chain links TRBV7-2 to TRBJ2-2, with D maybe TRBD2 (6 bases). The sequenced sample was blood, either unsorted or a sorted T cell fraction (not recorded which). The chain's CDR3 is CASFGWGETGELFF. CDR3 sequence (DNA): TGTGCCAGCTTTGGATGGGGGGAGACCGGGGAGCTGTTTTTT.